This entry describes one T cell receptor beta chain. Its antigen is as yet unknown. Germline assignment: CDR1 SQVTM and CDR2 ANQGSEA. J gave up 9 bases and V 3 bases, and 14 bases lay outside the gene matches. This CDR3 comprises 16 residues. The sample originates from a study of cytomegalovirus exposure and HLA in healthy donors. Study findings and constraints: Three CMV-associated chains proved CMV antigen-specific in vitro.

The PCR ran on 60 Vbeta and 13 Jbeta primers. Profiling relied on immunoSEQ multiplex PCR, and the TCRdb table lists in-frame clones only, not all of them. The sample has 150,000 to 200,000 clones; 70% to 80% are singletons. The clonotype originates from a woman in her thirties or forties in good health and CMV-seronegative. V is TRBV29-1 and J is TRBJ2-1; the match to TRBD1 covers 10 bases. The sequencing input was PBMCs. CDR3 sequence (DNA): TGCAGCGTTGATCGGGACAGGGGCCCAACCGGCGGTGAGCAGTTCTTC. Translated, it gives CSVDRDRGPTGGEQFF.